Below, one T cell receptor beta chain is given with its context. Its antigen remains unidentified. The sample comes from a study of OX40 agonist ivuxolimab in advanced cancers. Across the study: The patients received agonistic anti-OX40 (CD134) antibody ivuxolimab.

Sequenced by immunoSEQ multiplex PCR; TCRdb stores in-frame clones only, minus some. This table has fewer than 70,000 clones, more than 85% appearing once. This CDR3 has 13 residues. Germline V gene sequence: CDR1 MGHRA, CDR2 YSYEKL. The V gene end was trimmed by 1 base and the J gene end by 10 bases; junction bases not matched to a gene: 6. Autoimmune disease history or systemic immunosuppression disqualified patients. Notes on the study in general: Still undetermined is the antigen specificity of the expanded peripheral T cells. Doses of 0.1 to 3.0 mg/kg were accompanied by clonal expansion of CD4+ and CD8+ blood T cells by week 6.

The source of this sequence is an adult with an advanced solid tumor such as melanoma, head and neck, liver or kidney cancer. The rearrangement uses TRBV4-1 and TRBJ1-1, with 7 bases matching TRBD1. This material consisted of CD4+ or CD8+ T cells sorted from blood, taken in a trial of the OX40 agonist ivuxolimab. CDR3 coding DNA: TGCGCCAGCAGCCAAGGAGAGGGGGCACGAGCTTTCTTT. This gives the protein CASSQGEGARAFF.